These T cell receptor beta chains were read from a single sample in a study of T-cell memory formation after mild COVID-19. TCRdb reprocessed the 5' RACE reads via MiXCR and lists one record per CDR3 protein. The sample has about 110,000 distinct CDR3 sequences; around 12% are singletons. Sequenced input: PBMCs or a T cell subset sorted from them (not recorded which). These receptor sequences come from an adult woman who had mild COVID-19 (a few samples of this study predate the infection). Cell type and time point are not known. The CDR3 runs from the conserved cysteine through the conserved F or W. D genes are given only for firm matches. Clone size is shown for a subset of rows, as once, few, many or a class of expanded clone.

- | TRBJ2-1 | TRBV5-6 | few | TGTGCCAGCAGCTTAAATTGGCCTGTCCGCGAGAATGAGCAGTTCTTC | CASSLNWPVRENEQFF
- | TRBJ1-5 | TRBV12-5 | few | TGTGCTAGTGGTTTGGACCCCGGGCCCCAGCATTTT | CASGLDPGPQHF
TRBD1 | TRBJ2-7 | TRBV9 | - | TGTGCCAGCAGCGTGGGGGACAGCTCCTACGAGCAGTACTTC | CASSVGDSSYEQYF
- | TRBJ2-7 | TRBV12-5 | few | TGTGCTAGTGCCCCGGCGGGGATGGAAACGAGGCAGTACTTC | CASAPAGMETRQYF
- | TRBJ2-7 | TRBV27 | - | TGTGCCACCCGGGCGGGGTACGAGCAGTACTTC | CATRAGYEQYF
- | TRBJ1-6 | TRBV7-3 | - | TGTGCCAGCAGCGGTACCCACGGGGGATCACCCCTCCACTTT | CASSGTHGGSPLHF
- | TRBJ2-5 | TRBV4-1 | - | TGCGCCAGCAGCCAAGTGGCGGGGGCCAACCAAGAGACCCAGTACTTC | CASSQVAGANQETQYF
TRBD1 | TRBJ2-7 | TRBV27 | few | TGTGCCAGCAGCAACCCACGACAGGGAACCTACGAGCAGTACTTC | CASSNPRQGTYEQYF
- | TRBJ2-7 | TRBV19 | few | TGTGCCAGTAGTATCCATTTTGACAGGAGCTCCTACGAGCAGTACTTC | CASSIHFDRSSYEQYF
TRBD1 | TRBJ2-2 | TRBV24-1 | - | TGTGCCACCAGTGACCTGGGACAGGGGAACACCGGGGAGCTGTTTTTT | CATSDLGQGNTGELFF
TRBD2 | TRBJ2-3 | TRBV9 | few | TGTGCCAGCAGCCCACGACTATGGGGGGGAGGGGACGATACGCAGTATTTT | CASSPRLWGGGDDTQYF
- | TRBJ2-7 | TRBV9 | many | TGTGCCAGCAGCCCACCCACGGGCTACGAGCAGTACTTC | CASSPPTGYEQYF
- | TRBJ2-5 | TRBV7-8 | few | TGTGCCAGCAGCTCATCATGGGGGGGCTCCCAGTACCAAGAGACCCAGTACTTC | CASSSSWGGSQYQETQYF
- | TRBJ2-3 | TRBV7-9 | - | TGTGCCAGCAGCCCTGGGACAAAAGATACGCAGTATTTT | CASSPGTKDTQYF
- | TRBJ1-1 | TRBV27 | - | TGTGCCAGCAGTTTGGAGGGGCCAGCCACTGAAGCTTTCTTT | CASSLEGPATEAFF
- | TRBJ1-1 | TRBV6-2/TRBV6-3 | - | TGTGCCAGCAGTTACTCAGGCGGAGTTGGTTGGGCTTTCTTT | CASSYSGGVGWAFF
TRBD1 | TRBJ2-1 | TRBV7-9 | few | TGTGCCAGCAGCGTCGGGACAGGGCTTCGCTGGGAGCAGTTCTTC | CASSVGTGLRWEQFF
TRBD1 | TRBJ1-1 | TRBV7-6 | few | TGTGCCAGCAGCTTACGAGCCAGGGGGGGAAACACTGAAGCTTTCTTT | CASSLRARGGNTEAFF
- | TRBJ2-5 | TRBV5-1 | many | TGCGCCAGCAGCTTCCAAGAGACCCAGTACTTC | CASSFQETQYF
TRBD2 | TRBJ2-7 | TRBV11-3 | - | TGTGCCAGCAGCCCAAGACTAGCGCGTCACTACGAGCAGTACTTC | CASSPRLARHYEQYF
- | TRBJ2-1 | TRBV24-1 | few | TGTGCCACCAGTGAGTCGGGGCTCCCCGAGCAGTTCTTC | CATSESGLPEQFF
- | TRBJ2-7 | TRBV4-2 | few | TGTGCCAGCAGCCATCCAGACAGAAACGACGAGCAGTACTTC | CASSHPDRNDEQYF
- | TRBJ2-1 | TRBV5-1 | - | TGCGCCAGCAGCATTGGGGGGCAGGGGCCCTACAATGAGCAGTTCTTC | CASSIGGQGPYNEQFF
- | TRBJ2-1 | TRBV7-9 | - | TGTGCCAGCAGCCAGGGACTGTTCCCTACCTACAATGAGCAGTTCTTC | CASSQGLFPTYNEQFF
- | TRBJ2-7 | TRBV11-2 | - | TGTGCCAGCAGCTTAGAAGGACCAGGGGACTACGAGCAGTACTTC | CASSLEGPGDYEQYF
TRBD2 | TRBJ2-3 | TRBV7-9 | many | TGTGCCAGCAGCCCTAGCGGGGGGGCTACAGATACGCAGTATTTT | CASSPSGGATDTQYF
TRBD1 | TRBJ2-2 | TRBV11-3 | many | TGTGCCACACAGGGGTACGGGGAGCTGTTTTTT | CATQGYGELFF
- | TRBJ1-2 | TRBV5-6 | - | TGTGCCAGCAGCTTCCTGGGGGTGGATGGCTACACCTTC | CASSFLGVDGYTF